Listed below are T cell receptor beta chains from one sample, sequenced in a study of tumor and adjacent non-tumor tissue in lung cancer. TCRdb re-called the multiplex PCR reads through MiXCR, storing one row per CDR3 protein. The repertoire holds 90,000 to 130,000 distinct CDR3 sequences, with over 70% as singletons. Source material: lung tumor tissue. These receptors all stem from a man in his 70s with non-small cell lung cancer. Each CDR3 is given with its conserved first and last residue. Each record gives: clone size, V gene, D gene, J gene, CDR3 protein, CDR3 DNA. A D gene is named only where the DNA matches it firmly. Expanded clones get a size class; other rows say once, few or many, or leave the size out.

clone size: .
V gene: TRBV29-1
D gene: .
J gene: TRBJ1-2
CDR3 protein: CRVVPDQTSGEDGYTF
CDR3 DNA: TGCAGGGTTGTCCCCGATCAAACCTCGGGAGAAGATGGCTACACCTTC

clone size: few
V gene: TRBV29-1
D gene: .
J gene: TRBJ2-5
CDR3 protein: CSVADRSQGTQYF
CDR3 DNA: TGCAGCGTGGCCGACAGGTCCCAAGGGACACAGTACTTC

clone size: .
V gene: TRBV10-2
D gene: TRBD2
J gene: TRBJ2-2
CDR3 protein: CASRPDGGSNTGGLFF
CDR3 DNA: TGCGCCAGCAGACCAGACGGGGGGAGTAACACCGGGGGGCTGTTTTTT

clone size: many
V gene: TRBV29-1
D gene: .
J gene: TRBJ1-1
CDR3 protein: CSVEDRQGVTEAFF
CDR3 DNA: TGCAGCGTTGAAGATCGGCAAGGGGTCACTGAAGCTTTCTTT

clone size: .
V gene: TRBV29-1
D gene: .
J gene: TRBJ1-2
CDR3 protein: CSVGPYQSSGGGGYTF
CDR3 DNA: TGCAGCGTTGGCCCCTATCAATCCTCGGGAGGAGGTGGCTACACCTTC

clone size: .
V gene: TRBV29-1
D gene: TRBD2
J gene: TRBJ2-7
CDR3 protein: CSTRISGMVSF
CDR3 DNA: TGCAGCACTAGGATTAGCGGGATGGTTTCTTTC

clone size: .
V gene: TRBV4-3
D gene: .
J gene: TRBJ2-1
CDR3 protein: CASSQVASLGVEQFF
CDR3 DNA: TGCGCCAGCAGCCAAGTTGCTAGCCTTGGGGTTGAGCAGTTCTTC

clone size: .
V gene: TRBV7-6
D gene: .
J gene: TRBJ2-3
CDR3 protein: CASSLGSEERDTQYF
CDR3 DNA: TGTGCCAGCAGCTTAGGGTCGGAGGAGAGAGACACGCAATATTTT

clone size: .
V gene: TRBV6-5
D gene: TRBD1
J gene: TRBJ2-5
CDR3 protein: CACSSAVTGFPQETQYF
CDR3 DNA: TGTGCCTGCAGTTCCGCCGTGACAGGGTTCCCACAAGAGACCCAATACTTC

clone size: .
V gene: TRBV10-3
D gene: .
J gene: TRBJ2-1
CDR3 protein: CAINQGIRDEQFF
CDR3 DNA: TGTGCCATCAACCAGGGTATTAGAGATGAGCAGTTCTTC

clone size: .
V gene: TRBV6-2/TRBV6-3
D gene: TRBD2
J gene: TRBJ2-7
CDR3 protein: CASNSPWLAETPYERYF
CDR3 DNA: TGTGCCAGCAATTCCCCCTGGCTAGCGGAGACCCCCTACGAGCGGTACTTC

clone size: .
V gene: TRBV12-3/TRBV12-4
D gene: TRBD2
J gene: TRBJ2-5
CDR3 protein: CASSPDLAGCRGLQTQYF
CDR3 DNA: TGTGCCAGCAGTCCGGATCTAGCGGGATGCCGGGGGTTACAGACCCAGTACTTC

clone size: .
V gene: TRBV14
D gene: .
J gene: TRBJ2-3
CDR3 protein: CACSQRATQYF
CDR3 DNA: TGTGCCTGCAGTCAACGTGCCACGCAGTATTTT

clone size: .
V gene: TRBV4-2
D gene: TRBD2
J gene: TRBJ2-2
CDR3 protein: CASSQVEVAGDTGDLFF
CDR3 DNA: TGTGCCAGTAGCCAAGTTGAGGTAGCGGGGGACACCGGGGACCTGTTTTTT

clone size: once
V gene: TRBV6-6
D gene: .
J gene: TRBJ1-1
CDR3 protein: CTSSYTYRDTEAFF
CDR3 DNA: TGTACCAGCAGTTACACCTACAGAGATACTGAAGCTTTCTTT

clone size: .
V gene: TRBV5-1
D gene: .
J gene: TRBJ1-2
CDR3 protein: CANSSRGQGPHYGYTF
CDR3 DNA: TGCGCCAACAGCTCACGAGGGCAGGGCCCGCACTATGGCTACACCTTC

clone size: .
V gene: TRBV11-2
D gene: .
J gene: TRBJ2-3
CDR3 protein: CTSNFSFGYSTDTQYF
CDR3 DNA: TGTACCAGCAATTTCTCGTTCGGGTATAGTACAGATACGCAGTATTTT

clone size: .
V gene: TRBV18
D gene: TRBD1
J gene: TRBJ1-1
CDR3 protein: CASSPPDRAETEAFF
CDR3 DNA: TGTGCCAGCTCACCACCGGACAGGGCAGAAACTGAGGCTTTCTTT

clone size: .
V gene: TRBV28
D gene: .
J gene: TRBJ2-1
CDR3 protein: CGSSLTLLDPEQFF
CDR3 DNA: TGTGGCAGTAGTCTAACCCTTTTGGATCCTGAGCAGTTCTTC

clone size: .
V gene: TRBV4-1
D gene: .
J gene: TRBJ1-6
CDR3 protein: CASSQEVQGKASYNSPLHF
CDR3 DNA: TGCGCCAGCAGCCAAGAGGTACAGGGCAAGGCATCCTATAATTCACCCCTCCACTTT

clone size: .
V gene: TRBV5-4
D gene: TRBD1
J gene: TRBJ2-7
CDR3 protein: CVSSKDWDRGGEQYF
CDR3 DNA: TGTGTCAGCAGCAAGGATTGGGACAGGGGAGGCGAGCAGTACTTC

clone size: .
V gene: TRBV5-1
D gene: .
J gene: TRBJ1-1
CDR3 protein: CVSSKDSQNIEAFF
CDR3 DNA: TGCGTCAGCAGCAAGGACAGCCAGAACATTGAAGCTTTCTTT

clone size: .
V gene: TRBV6-2/TRBV6-3
D gene: TRBD2
J gene: TRBJ2-7
CDR3 protein: CASAAGTREYEQYF
CDR3 DNA: TGTGCCAGTGCTGCCGGGACTAGAGAGTACGAGCAGTACTTC

clone size: .
V gene: TRBV28
D gene: .
J gene: TRBJ2-7
CDR3 protein: CACRNPSGPSDEQYF
CDR3 DNA: TGTGCCTGCAGAAATCCCTCCGGGCCCTCGGATGAACAGTACTTC

clone size: .
V gene: TRBV11-3
D gene: .
J gene: TRBJ1-2
CDR3 protein: CASSLFGTRLYGYTF
CDR3 DNA: TGTGCCAGTAGCTTATTCGGGACAAGGCTTTATGGCTACACCTTC

clone size: .
V gene: TRBV20-1
D gene: .
J gene: TRBJ1-2
CDR3 protein: CSAIWGGVYGYTF
CDR3 DNA: TGCAGTGCCATCTGGGGAGGAGTCTATGGCTACACCTTC

clone size: .
V gene: TRBV4-1
D gene: TRBD1
J gene: TRBJ1-2
CDR3 protein: CVSSQWTGGARHYDYTF
CDR3 DNA: TGCGTCAGCAGCCAATGGACAGGGGGCGCGAGGCACTATGACTACACCTTC

clone size: .
V gene: TRBV6-2/TRBV6-3
D gene: .
J gene: TRBJ2-3
CDR3 protein: CANEDRTNTDTQYF
CDR3 DNA: TGTGCCAACGAGGATCGGACGAACACAGATACGCAGTATTTT

clone size: medium-sized
V gene: TRBV5-5
D gene: .
J gene: TRBJ2-3
CDR3 protein: CASSLQGTDTQYF
CDR3 DNA: TGTGCCAGCAGCTTGCAGGGCACAGATACGCAGTATTTT

clone size: .
V gene: TRBV6-2/TRBV6-3
D gene: .
J gene: TRBJ2-3
CDR3 protein: CVSSYRAPQTDTQNF
CDR3 DNA: TGTGTCAGCAGTTACCGGGCCCCGCAGACAGACACGCAGAATTTT

clone size: .
V gene: TRBV29-1
D gene: TRBD2
J gene: TRBJ2-3
CDR3 protein: CSVECSSGGDTQYF
CDR3 DNA: TGCAGCGTCGAGTGTTCATCCGGGGGGGATACGCAGTATTTT

clone size: once
V gene: TRBV11-2
D gene: TRBD1
J gene: TRBJ2-7
CDR3 protein: CVNSPGTGPSYEPYF
CDR3 DNA: TGTGTCAACAGCCCCGGGACAGGGCCCTCCTACGAGCCGTACTTC

clone size: .
V gene: TRBV4-2
D gene: .
J gene: TRBJ1-4
CDR3 protein: CASSHDLLRGHRRKLFF
CDR3 DNA: TGTGCCAGCAGCCACGATCTCTTAAGGGGACATCGGAGGAAACTGTTTTTT

clone size: few
V gene: TRBV11-2
D gene: .
J gene: TRBJ2-1
CDR3 protein: CASNLGRVGYNEQFF
CDR3 DNA: TGTGCCAGCAACTTGGGTCGGGTGGGCTACAATGAGCAGTTCTTC

clone size: .
V gene: TRBV6-6
D gene: .
J gene: TRBJ2-7
CDR3 protein: CVSSYSREYEQYF
CDR3 DNA: TGTGTCAGCAGTTACTCACGGGAATACGAGCAGTACTTC

clone size: .
V gene: TRBV5-4
D gene: .
J gene: TRBJ2-5
CDR3 protein: CASSSMRSQETQYF
CDR3 DNA: TGTGCCAGTAGCTCGATGCGGAGTCAAGAGACCCAGTACTTC

clone size: .
V gene: TRBV14
D gene: TRBD1
J gene: TRBJ2-1
CDR3 protein: CASSLPYGQGGGNEQFF
CDR3 DNA: TGTGCCAGCAGCCTCCCCTACGGACAGGGTGGAGGTAATGAGCAGTTCTTC

clone size: .
V gene: TRBV5-4
D gene: .
J gene: TRBJ2-5
CDR3 protein: CASSLGEILYF
CDR3 DNA: TGTGCCAGCAGCTTAGGGGAGATCCTGTACTTC

clone size: few
V gene: TRBV6-5
D gene: TRBD2
J gene: TRBJ2-7
CDR3 protein: CAVRRRLAGSYEQYF
CDR3 DNA: TGTGCCGTCAGAAGAAGACTAGCAGGTTCTTATGAGCAGTACTTC

clone size: .
V gene: TRBV6-2/TRBV6-3
D gene: .
J gene: TRBJ2-1
CDR3 protein: CACNRGGYNERSF
CDR3 DNA: TGTGCCTGCAACAGAGGCGGTTACAATGAGCGGTCCTTC

clone size: .
V gene: TRBV4-1
D gene: .
J gene: TRBJ2-2
CDR3 protein: CATSQVSFWVGSVTGELFF
CDR3 DNA: TGCGCCACCAGCCAAGTTTCATTTTGGGTGGGATCGGTCACCGGGGAGCTGTTTTTT

clone size: .
V gene: TRBV28
D gene: TRBD1
J gene: TRBJ2-3
CDR3 protein: CANSSPRQGLLSTDTQYF
CDR3 DNA: TGTGCCAACAGTTCCCCACGACAGGGTTTACTTAGCACAGATACGCAGTATTTT

clone size: once
V gene: TRBV28
D gene: .
J gene: TRBJ2-1
CDR3 protein: CASSSAPTPEQFF
CDR3 DNA: TGTGCCAGCAGTTCGGCCCCCACCCCGGAGCAGTTCTTC

clone size: few
V gene: TRBV29-1
D gene: .
J gene: TRBJ2-5
CDR3 protein: CSAKPYLQAGRETQYF
CDR3 DNA: TGCAGCGCCAAGCCCTACCTCCAGGCAGGCCGAGAGACCCAGTACTTC

clone size: .
V gene: TRBV11-3
D gene: .
J gene: TRBJ2-5
CDR3 protein: CASASGWGRETQCF
CDR3 DNA: TGTGCAAGCGCTTCCGGCTGGGGGCGAGAGACCCAGTGCTTC

clone size: .
V gene: TRBV11-2
D gene: .
J gene: TRBJ2-7
CDR3 protein: CTSSPGHVLYEQYF
CDR3 DNA: TGTACCAGCAGCCCAGGACATGTCTTATACGAGCAGTACTTC

clone size: .
V gene: TRBV6-6
D gene: TRBD2
J gene: TRBJ2-3
CDR3 protein: CAIKPNLGLAGADTQYF
CDR3 DNA: TGTGCCATCAAGCCCAATCTGGGACTAGCGGGAGCAGATACGCAGTATTTT

clone size: .
V gene: TRBV5-5
D gene: .
J gene: TRBJ1-5
CDR3 protein: CASSPGLGAGNQLQHF
CDR3 DNA: TGTGCCAGCAGCCCAGGCTTGGGGGCGGGTAATCAGCTCCAGCATTTT

clone size: .
V gene: TRBV13
D gene: .
J gene: TRBJ2-7
CDR3 protein: CASSSTTGDDQYF
CDR3 DNA: TGCGCCAGCAGCTCAACCACGGGGGACGATCAGTATTTC

clone size: .
V gene: TRBV11-2
D gene: .
J gene: TRBJ1-3
CDR3 protein: CVSSHTWTPGSTIYF
CDR3 DNA: TGTGTCAGCAGCCACACCTGGACTCCTGGAAGCACCATATATTTT

clone size: .
V gene: TRBV4-1
D gene: TRBD1
J gene: TRBJ2-2
CDR3 protein: CASNLRTGVDLGELFF
CDR3 DNA: TGCGCCAGCAACCTCCGGACAGGGGTCGACCTCGGGGAGCTGTTTTTT

clone size: .
V gene: TRBV4-1
D gene: .
J gene: TRBJ1-2
CDR3 protein: CASSQDVQPFVGYTF
CDR3 DNA: TGCGCCAGCAGCCAAGATGTGCAGCCTTTTGTTGGCTACACCTTC

clone size: .
V gene: TRBV25-1
D gene: .
J gene: TRBJ1-2
CDR3 protein: CASTELCNWQTGYTF
CDR3 DNA: TGTGCCAGCACTGAGTTGTGCAATTGGCAGACCGGCTACACCTTC

clone size: once
V gene: TRBV5-4
D gene: .
J gene: TRBJ2-1
CDR3 protein: CASSFGGTVGNEQLF
CDR3 DNA: TGTGCCAGCAGCTTTGGGGGCACGGTGGGGAATGAACAGCTCTTC

clone size: .
V gene: TRBV11-2
D gene: .
J gene: TRBJ1-6
CDR3 protein: CASSLVSSGSPLLF
CDR3 DNA: TGTGCCAGCAGCTTAGTGTCCAGCGGTTCACCGCTCCTCTTT

clone size: .
V gene: TRBV28
D gene: TRBD1
J gene: TRBJ1-4
CDR3 protein: CANSLDRAQLLF
CDR3 DNA: TGTGCCAACAGTCTAGACAGGGCCCAACTGTTATTT

clone size: .
V gene: TRBV4-3
D gene: .
J gene: TRBJ2-1
CDR3 protein: CATSQDLGAGNEQFF
CDR3 DNA: TGCGCCACCAGCCAAGATTTAGGGGCTGGGAATGAGCAATTCTTC

clone size: .
V gene: TRBV12-3/TRBV12-4
D gene: TRBD1
J gene: TRBJ1-1
CDR3 protein: CASSLAAGGVNIEALF
CDR3 DNA: TGTGCCAGCAGTTTAGCGGCAGGGGGCGTGAACATTGAAGCTTTGTTT

clone size: many
V gene: TRBV6-1
D gene: .
J gene: TRBJ2-7
CDR3 protein: CASSLGHPYEQYF
CDR3 DNA: TGTGCCAGCAGCCTGGGACACCCCTACGAGCAGTACTTC

clone size: .
V gene: TRBV5-1
D gene: .
J gene: TRBJ2-5
CDR3 protein: CVSSAGQPRETQYF
CDR3 DNA: TGCGTCAGCAGCGCTGGACAGCCTCGAGAGACCCAGTACTTC